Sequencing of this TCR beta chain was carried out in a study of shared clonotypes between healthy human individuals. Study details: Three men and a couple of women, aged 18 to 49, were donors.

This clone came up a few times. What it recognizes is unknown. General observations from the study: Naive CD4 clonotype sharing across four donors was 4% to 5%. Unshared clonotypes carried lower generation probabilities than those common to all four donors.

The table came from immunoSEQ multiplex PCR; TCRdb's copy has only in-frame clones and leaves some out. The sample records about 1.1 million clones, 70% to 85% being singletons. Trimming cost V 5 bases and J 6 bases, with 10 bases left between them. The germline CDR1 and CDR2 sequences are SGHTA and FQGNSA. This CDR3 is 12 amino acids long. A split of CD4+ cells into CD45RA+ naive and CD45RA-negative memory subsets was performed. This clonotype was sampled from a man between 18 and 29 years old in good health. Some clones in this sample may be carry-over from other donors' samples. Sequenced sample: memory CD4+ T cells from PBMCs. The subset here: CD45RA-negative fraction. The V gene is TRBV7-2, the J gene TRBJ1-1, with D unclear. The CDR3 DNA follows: TGTGCCAGCAGCCCCGTGGGAGCTGAAGCTTTCTTT. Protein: CASSPVGAEAFF. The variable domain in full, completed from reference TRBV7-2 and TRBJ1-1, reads GAGVSQSPSNKVTEKGKDVELRCDPISGHTALYWYRQSLGQGLEFLIYFQGNSAPDKSGLPSDRFSAERTGGSVSTLTIQRTQQEDSAVYLCASSPVGAEAFFGQGTRLTVV.